The 27 T cell receptor beta chains below come from one sample, sequenced in a study of blood T cell repertoires in COVID-19. Data came from immunoSEQ multiplex PCR; TCRdb stores just in-frame clones and leaves some out. The sample yields approximately 110,000 clones, around 89% seen once. Source material: peripheral blood. All receptors come from a woman older than 75 with acute or convalescent COVID-19.

The V call is TRBV7-2, the J call TRBJ1-6; D unclear. In germline, CDR1 is SGHTA, CDR2 FQGNSA. Trimming cost V 5 bases and J 10 bases, with 12 bases left between them. This CDR3 has 13 residues. The CDR3 DNA reads TGTGCCAGCAGCCCCGGCTCTAGCTCACCCCTCCACTTT. Its protein product is CASSPGSSSPLHF.

The chain employs TRBV7-9 and TRBJ1-4, with a possible D match to TRBD1 (5 bases). The CDR3 consists of 14 residues. The V end was cut by 2 bases, the J end by 9 bases, with 13 bases between. The V gene's germline CDR1 is SEHNR and CDR2 FQNEAQ (reference sequence). The CDR3 protein is CASSLYEGHQKLFF. The CDR3 nucleotides read TGTGCCAGCAGCTTATATGAAGGACATCAAAAACTGTTTTTT.

The chain carries TRBV28 and TRBJ2-7; maybe TRBD1 (6 bases). This CDR3 comprises 15 residues. Per germline, CDR1 MDHEN and CDR2 SYDVKM. Trimming pared 3 bases from V and 4 bases from J, leaving 16 bases between. The CDR3 here is CASSLPRGGGYEQYF. DNA for the CDR3: TGTGCCAGCAGTTTGCCTCGTGGGGGCGGTTACGAGCAGTACTTC.

The chain couples TRBV28 to TRBJ2-7, with TRBD1 matching over 7 bases. V lost 10 bases and J lost 5; bases outside the gene matches: 5. CDR3 length equals 11 residues. The germline CDR1 and CDR2 sequences are MDHEN and SYDVKM. The CDR3 protein is CATYRGHEQYF. As DNA, the CDR3 is TGTGCCACCTACAGGGGCCACGAGCAGTACTTC. Based on the CDR3 plus reference TRBV28 and TRBJ2-7, the full variable domain is DVKVTQSSRYLVKRTGEKVFLECVQDMDHENMFWYRQDPGLGLRLIYFSYDVKMKEKGDIPEGYSVSREKKERFSLILESASTNQTSMYLCATYRGHEQYFGPGTRLTVT.

This clone has only one observation. The V and J genes are TRBV5-4 and TRBJ1-4; 7 bases match TRBD1. The V gene's germline CDR1 is SGHNT and CDR2 YYREEE (reference sequence). This CDR3 contains 14 residues. V lost 2 bases, J lost 8 bases, and 6 bases stayed unmatched. The chain's CDR3 is CASSFTGAEEKLFF. As DNA, the CDR3 is TGTGCCAGCAGCTTCACAGGGGCTGAGGAAAAACTGTTTTTT.

This chain connects TRBV14 to TRBJ2-3, with a tentative D call TRBD1 (5 bases). From germline, CDR1 is SGHDN and CDR2 FVKESK. This CDR3 comprises 14 residues. Trimming stripped 4 bases from V and 4 bases from J, with 12 bases between. CDR3 nucleotides: TGTGCCAGCAGCCTACGGACAATGTCAGATACGCAGTATTTT. This sequence encodes CASSLRTMSDTQYF.

The chain uses TRBV6-5 and TRBJ1-5, with D tentatively TRBD1 (6 bases). CDR1 MNHEY and CDR2 SVGAGI come from the germline V gene. The CDR3 is 13 amino acids. Trimming shortened V by 9 bases and J by 0 bases, and 9 bases separated the two germline ends. The CDR3 DNA is TGTGCCAGTGGACAGTATAGCAATCAGCCCCAGCATTTT. Its protein product is CASGQYSNQPQHF.

The chain links TRBV15 to TRBJ2-1, with D hard to call. Trimming shortened V by 3 bases and J by 6 bases, and 6 bases separated the two germline ends. There are 12 residues in the CDR3. The germline gives CDR1 LNHNV, CDR2 YYDKDF (reference sequence). CDR3 sequence reads: CATSSLFNEQFF. CDR3 nucleotide sequence: TGTGCCACCAGCAGCCTTTTCAATGAGCAGTTCTTC. Using reference TRBV15 and TRBJ2-1 for the parts outside the CDR3, the full variable domain is DAMVIQNPRYQVTQFGKPVTLSCSQTLNHNVMYWYQQKSSQAPKLLFHYYDKDFNNEADTPDNFQSRRPNTSFCFLDIRSPGLGDTAMYLCATSSLFNEQFFGPGTRLTVL.

This clone was seen more than once but under ten times. The gene calls are TRBV29-1 and TRBJ1-2; 7 bases are shared with TRBD1. V trimming: 6 bases; J trimming: 4 bases; junction bases outside the gene matches: 17. CDR3 length: 16 amino acids. The germline gives CDR1 SQVTM, CDR2 ANQGSEA. This CDR3 is CSVETYGDRDGYGYTF. The CDR3 coding sequence is TGCAGCGTCGAGACCTATGGGGACAGAGACGGCTATGGCTACACCTTC.

The genes are TRBV6-2 or TRBV6-3 and TRBJ1-5, with a weak D call TRBD1 (5 bases). V lost 4 bases and J 9 bases, leaving 16 bases between the germline ends. CDR3 length: 14 residues. Germline CDR1 and CDR2: MNHEY and SVGEGT. The CDR3 DNA is TGTGCCAGCAGTTTGGGGCAGGCCCTCCCGCCCCAGCATTTT. Translation gives CASSLGQALPPQHF.

The CDR3 loop is CASSQGEDQPQHF. Here the CDR3 DNA reads TGCGCCAGCAGCCAAGGAGAGGATCAGCCCCAGCATTTT. The chain uses TRBV4-3 and TRBJ1-5; D remains ambiguous. From germline, CDR1 is LGHNA and CDR2 YSLEER. The CDR3 contains 13 residues. V lost 1 base and J lost 5, with 6 bases in between.

The chain combines TRBV30 with TRBJ1-6; 7 nucleotides line up with TRBD1. The CDR3 runs 16 residues. Per the germline V gene, CDR1 is GTSNPN and CDR2 is SVGIG (reference sequence). The junction had 5 bases not matched to a gene; V was cut back by 3 bases and J by 0 bases. In DNA form, the CDR3 reads TGTGCCTGGAGGGGGACAGAGAGCTCCTATAATTCACCCCTCCACTTT. Protein: CAWRGTESSYNSPLHF.

The chain recombines TRBV5-1 with TRBJ1-1, with TRBD1 matching 8 bases. CDR3 length: 16 amino acids. CDR1 is SGHRS, CDR2 YFSETQ, per germline. The trim removed 4 bases at V and 2 bases at J, leaving 10 bases unmatched. The DNA of the CDR3 is TGCGCCAGCAGCCTACTAAGGACAGGGCATAACACTGAAGCTTTCTTT. This translates into CASSLLRTGHNTEAFF.

The V call is TRBV7-8, the J call TRBJ1-3; 7 bases fit TRBD1. J was trimmed by 0 bases and V by 2 bases; bases with no gene match: 4. Germline V CDR1 and CDR2: SGHVS, FQNEAQ. This CDR3 spans 16 amino acids. Here the CDR3 reads CASSLQTGFSGNTIYF. CDR3 sequence (DNA): TGTGCCAGCAGCTTACAGACAGGGTTCTCTGGAAACACCATATATTTT.

As DNA, the CDR3 is TGTGCCAGCAGGCTCCTCCCGGGACAGGGGACGAGAGGGTGGGCTAACTATGGCTACACCTTC. It specifies CASRLLPGQGTRGWANYGYTF. This chain links TRBV28 with TRBJ1-2; 10 bases fit TRBD1. Per germline, CDR1 MDHEN and CDR2 SYDVKM. The CDR3 is 21 amino acids. Trimming at V came to 6 bases and at J to 0 bases, leaving 22 bases not matched to a gene.

The rearrangement joins TRBV6-5 to TRBJ1-5, with unresolved D. Germline V gives CDR1 MNHEY, CDR2 SVGAGI. The CDR3 covers 12 residues. The V end lost 6 bases, the J end lost 1 base, and 4 bases lay between the germline ends. The CDR3 sequence is CASRRSNQPQHF. CDR3 sequence (DNA): TGTGCCAGCAGGCGAAGCAATCAGCCCCAGCATTTT.

V is TRBV5-4 and J is TRBJ2-7, with TRBD1 matching over 9 bases. CDR3 length equals 13 residues. The V segment lost 4 bases and the J segment 7 bases; nucleotides outside the gene matches: 6. The germline V gene has CDR1 SGHNT and CDR2 YYREEE (reference sequence). CDR3: CASSRDRVGEQYF. In nucleotides, the CDR3 is TGTGCCAGCAGCAGGGACAGGGTAGGGGAGCAGTACTTC.

J is TRBJ1-2 and V is TRBV28; TRBD1 agrees at 12 bases. The length of the CDR3 is 15 residues. In germline, CDR1 is MDHEN, CDR2 SYDVKM. V shed 3 bases and J 7 bases; nucleotides not matched to a gene: 6. The CDR3 is CASSFTGTGGLGYTF. CDR3 in DNA: TGTGCCAGCAGTTTCACCGGGACAGGGGGCCTTGGCTACACCTTC.

This clone was seen only once. V is TRBV19 and J is TRBJ1-6, with TRBD1 as a possible D gene (6 bases). The germline gives CDR1 LNHDA, CDR2 SQIVND (reference sequence). There are 16 residues in the CDR3. Trimming stripped 4 bases from V and 10 bases from J, with 20 bases between. The CDR3 region is CASSRYWVGAQSPLHF. DNA of the CDR3: TGTGCCAGTAGTAGGTATTGGGTGGGGGCACAATCACCCCTCCACTTT.

In this sample, this clone turned up a few times. This chain connects TRBV5-6 to TRBJ2-5; D might be TRBD2 (7 bases). Germline CDR1 is SGHDT and CDR2 is YYEEEE. V gave up 3 bases and J gave up 7 bases, with 19 bases separating them. The CDR3 is 15 residues long. This chain's CDR3 is CASSSLRGGEVTQYF. The CDR3 DNA follows: TGTGCCAGCAGCTCCCTTAGGGGGGGCGAAGTGACCCAGTACTTC.

On this clone itself: The junction and the germline gene differ at one end; a read error may be behind it. V gene TRBV9 combines with J gene TRBJ1-5, with a weak D call TRBD1 (5 bases). The CDR3 length is 14 residues. Per germline, CDR1 SGDLS and CDR2 YYNGEE. In nucleotides, the CDR3 is TGTGCCAACAGCGTAGCCCCGGGGGATCAGCCCCAGCATTTT. Protein sequence: CANSVAPGDQPQHF.

The CDR3 DNA is TGTGCCAGCAGTGAATTCGGACAGGGGCTCGGTGAGCAGTTCTTC. The encoded protein is CASSEFGQGLGEQFF. J is TRBJ2-1 and V is TRBV6-1; 9 bases agree with TRBD1. Germline trimming cut 2 bases from V and 9 bases from J; bases unmatched to any gene: 8. Per the germline V gene, CDR1 is MNHNS and CDR2 is SASEGT. The CDR3 spans 15 residues.

The chain combines TRBV27 with TRBJ1-2, with D perhaps matching TRBD1 (6 bases). V was trimmed by 5 bases and J by 8 bases, leaving 9 bases between them. Germline assignment: CDR1 MNHEY and CDR2 SMNVEV (reference sequence). The CDR3 length is 11 residues. CDR3 DNA sequence: TGTGCCAGCAGTGCAGGGGCGGGCTACACCTTC. It specifies CASSAGAGYTF.

In its sample, this clone was seen a few times. V and J are TRBV7-2 and TRBJ2-7; D is unclear. CDR1 is SGHTA, CDR2 FQGNSA, per germline. V was trimmed by 4 bases and J by 6 bases, leaving 16 bases between them. The CDR3 loop spans 14 amino acids. CDR3 coding DNA: TGTGCCAGCAGCTCCAGAGCGCTAGTTGGCGAGCAGTACTTC. Its translation is CASSSRALVGEQYF.

This chain connects TRBV30 to TRBJ2-5, with 11 bases matching TRBD1. Germline-derived CDR1 and CDR2 are GTSNPN and SVGIG (reference sequence). This CDR3 region has 14 residues. Trimming cost V 7 bases and J 2 bases; bases outside gene matches: 6. The CDR3, as DNA: TGTGCCTTACTCCGGGACAGGGGGCAAGAGACCCAGTACTTC. This codes for CALLRDRGQETQYF.

The V and J genes are TRBV10-3 and TRBJ2-1; TRBD1 matches at 7 bases. The CDR3 is 16 residues long. Trimming cost V 11 bases and J 0 bases; bases outside gene matches: 13. The V gene's germline CDR1 is ENHRY and CDR2 SYGVKD. CDR3 sequence (DNA): TGTGCCCTAAGCAGGACAGGCGGATACTCCTACAATGAGCAGTTCTTC. Translation gives CALSRTGGYSYNEQFF.

This clone showed up just once. The chain is built from TRBV4-3 and TRBJ1-1, with D tentatively TRBD1 (6 bases). Trimming left V 0 bases short and J 2 bases short, with 13 bases between. This CDR3 has 16 amino acids. Germline values: CDR1 LGHNA, CDR2 YSLEER. The chain's CDR3 is CASSQEFGRGNTEAFF. The CDR3 DNA follows: TGCGCCAGCAGCCAAGAATTTGGCAGGGGTAACACTGAAGCTTTCTTT.